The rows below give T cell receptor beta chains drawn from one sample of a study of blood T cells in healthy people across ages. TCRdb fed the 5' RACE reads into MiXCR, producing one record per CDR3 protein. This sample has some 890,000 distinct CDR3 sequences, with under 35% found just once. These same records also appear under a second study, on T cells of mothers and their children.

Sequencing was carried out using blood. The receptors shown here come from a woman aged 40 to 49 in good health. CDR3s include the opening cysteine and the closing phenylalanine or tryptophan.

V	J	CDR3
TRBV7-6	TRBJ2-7	CASSLDIGGSYEQYF
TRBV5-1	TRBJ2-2	CASLTGGGNTGELFF
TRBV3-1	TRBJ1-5	CASSQAPRGPQHF
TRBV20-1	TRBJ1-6	CSARRDYNSPLHF
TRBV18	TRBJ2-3	CASSPVTGEDTQYF
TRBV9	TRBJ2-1	CASSVGPERNEQFF
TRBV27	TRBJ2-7	CASSLAGLLYEQYF
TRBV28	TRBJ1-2	CASSLGSNRPVYGYTF
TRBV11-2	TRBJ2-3	CASSLVAATQYF
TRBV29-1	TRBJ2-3	CSAQGSGDTQYF
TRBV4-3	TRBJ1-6	CASSQEASSYNSPLHF
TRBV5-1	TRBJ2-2	CASSSRAANTGELFF
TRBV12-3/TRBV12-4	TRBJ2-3	CASSPISGGADTQYF
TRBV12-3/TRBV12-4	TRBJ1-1	CASSYLRNTEAFF
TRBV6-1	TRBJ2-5	CASSPDRGDETQYF
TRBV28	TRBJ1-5	CASSLSGAVQPQHF
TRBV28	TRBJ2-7	CASSPSPGQGFTYEQYF
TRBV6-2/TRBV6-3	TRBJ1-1	CASLHPGQGWPEAFF
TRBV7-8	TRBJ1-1	CASNLGRQGGPEAFF
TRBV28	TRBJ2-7	CASSFNLRDRGAYEQYF
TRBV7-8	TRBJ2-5	CASSLRVLPGGRGETQYF
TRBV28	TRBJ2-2	CASSPTHERNTGELFF
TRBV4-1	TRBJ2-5	CASRSLGAIQETQYF
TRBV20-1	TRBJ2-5	CSARGAGGFKETQYF
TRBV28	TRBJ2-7	CASNQLASEQYF
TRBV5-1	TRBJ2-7	CASSSQPDTAYEQYF
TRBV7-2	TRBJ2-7	CASSLEESYEQYF
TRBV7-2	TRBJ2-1	CASSTIANEQFF
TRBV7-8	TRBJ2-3	CASSPTDTDTQYF
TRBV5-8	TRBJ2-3	CATWDGSSTDTQYF
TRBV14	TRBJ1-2	CASSPRAARNYGYTF
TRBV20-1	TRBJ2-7	CSALFNSEFGEQYF
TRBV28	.	CASSHLRDSDYQETQYF
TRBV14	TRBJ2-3	CASSPRAGGQTDTQYF
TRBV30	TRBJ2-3	CAWRIAGGATQYF
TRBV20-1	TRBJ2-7	CSAESTWGWQHNSYEQYF
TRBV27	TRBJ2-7	CASSLSGQKASYEQYF